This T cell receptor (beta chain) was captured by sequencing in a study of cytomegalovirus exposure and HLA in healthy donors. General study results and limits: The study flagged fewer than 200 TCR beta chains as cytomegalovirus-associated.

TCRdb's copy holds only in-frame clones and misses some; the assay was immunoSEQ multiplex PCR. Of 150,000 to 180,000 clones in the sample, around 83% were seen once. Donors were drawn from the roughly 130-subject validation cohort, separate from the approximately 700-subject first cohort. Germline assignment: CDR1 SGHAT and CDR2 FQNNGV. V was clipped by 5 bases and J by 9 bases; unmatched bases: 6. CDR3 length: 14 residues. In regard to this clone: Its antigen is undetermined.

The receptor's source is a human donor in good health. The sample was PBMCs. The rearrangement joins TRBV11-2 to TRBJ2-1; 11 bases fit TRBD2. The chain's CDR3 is CASSPRTSGSEQFF. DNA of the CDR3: TGTGCCAGCAGCCCGAGAACTAGCGGGAGTGAGCAGTTCTTC.